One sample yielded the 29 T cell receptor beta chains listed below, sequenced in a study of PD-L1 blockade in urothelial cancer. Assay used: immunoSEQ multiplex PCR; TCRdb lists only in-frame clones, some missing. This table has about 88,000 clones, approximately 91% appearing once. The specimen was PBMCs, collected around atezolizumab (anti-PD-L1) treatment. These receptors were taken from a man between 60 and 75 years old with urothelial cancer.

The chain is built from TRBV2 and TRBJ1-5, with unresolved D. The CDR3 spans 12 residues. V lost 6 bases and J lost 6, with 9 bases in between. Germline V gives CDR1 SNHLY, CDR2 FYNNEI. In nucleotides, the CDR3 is TGTGCCAGCAGCCAGCGGGGTCAGCCCCAGCATTTT. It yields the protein CASSQRGQPQHF. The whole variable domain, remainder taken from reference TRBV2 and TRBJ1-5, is EPEVTQTPSHQVTQMGQEVILRCVPISNHLYFYWYRQILGQKVEFLVSFYNNEISEKSEIFDDQFSVERPDGSNFTLKIRSTKLEDSAMYFCASSQRGQPQHFGDGTRLSIL.

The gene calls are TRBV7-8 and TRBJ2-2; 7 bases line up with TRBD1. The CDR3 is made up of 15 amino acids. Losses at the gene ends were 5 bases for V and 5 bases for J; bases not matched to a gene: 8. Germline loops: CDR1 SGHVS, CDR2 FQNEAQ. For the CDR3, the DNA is TGTGCCAGCAGCCCCGCCAGGGACAGTACCGGGGAGCTGTTTTTT. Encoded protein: CASSPARDSTGELFF.

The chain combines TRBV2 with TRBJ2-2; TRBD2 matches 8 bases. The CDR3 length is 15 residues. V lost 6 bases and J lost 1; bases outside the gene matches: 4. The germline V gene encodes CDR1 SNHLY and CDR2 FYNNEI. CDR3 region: CASSSGGLNTGELFF. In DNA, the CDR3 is TGTGCCAGCAGCAGCGGGGGCCTGAACACCGGGGAGCTGTTTTTT.

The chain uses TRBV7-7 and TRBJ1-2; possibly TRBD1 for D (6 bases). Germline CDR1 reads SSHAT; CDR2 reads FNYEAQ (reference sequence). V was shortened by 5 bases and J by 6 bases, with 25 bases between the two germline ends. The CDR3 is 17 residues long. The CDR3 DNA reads TGTGCCAGCAGCCATAGACTACCCGGGACAAGTGGTAATGGCTACACCTTC. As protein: CASSHRLPGTSGNGYTF.

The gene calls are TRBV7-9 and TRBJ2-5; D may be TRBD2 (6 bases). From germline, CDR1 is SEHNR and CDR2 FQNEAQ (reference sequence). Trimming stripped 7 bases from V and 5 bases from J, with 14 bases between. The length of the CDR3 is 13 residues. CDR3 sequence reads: CASNRGLVETQYF. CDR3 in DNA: TGTGCCAGCAACCGGGGGTTAGTGGAGACCCAGTACTTC. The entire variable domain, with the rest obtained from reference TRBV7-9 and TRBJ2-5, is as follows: DTGVSQNPRHKITKRGQNVTFRCDPISEHNRLYWYRQTLGQGPEFLTYFQNEAQLEKSRLLSDRFSAERPKGSFSTLEIQRTEQGDSAMYLCASNRGLVETQYFGPGTRLLVL.

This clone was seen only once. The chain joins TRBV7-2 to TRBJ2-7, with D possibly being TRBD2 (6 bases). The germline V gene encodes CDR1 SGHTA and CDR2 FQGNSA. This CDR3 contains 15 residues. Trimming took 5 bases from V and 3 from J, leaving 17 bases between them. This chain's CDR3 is CASSVGSGAYYEQYF. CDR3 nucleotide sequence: TGTGCCAGCAGCGTCGGGAGCGGAGCTTACTACGAGCAGTACTTC.

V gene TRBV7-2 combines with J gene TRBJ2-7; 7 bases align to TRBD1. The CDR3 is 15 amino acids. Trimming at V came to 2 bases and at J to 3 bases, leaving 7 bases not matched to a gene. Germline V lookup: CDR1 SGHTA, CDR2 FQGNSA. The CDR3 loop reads CASSLRPGTDYEQYF. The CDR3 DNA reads TGTGCCAGCAGCTTAAGGCCAGGGACAGACTACGAGCAGTACTTC.

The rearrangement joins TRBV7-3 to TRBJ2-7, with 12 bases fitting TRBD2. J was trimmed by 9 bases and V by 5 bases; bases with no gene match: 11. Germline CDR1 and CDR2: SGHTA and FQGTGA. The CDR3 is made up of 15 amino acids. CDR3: CASSDSTSGSLRQYF. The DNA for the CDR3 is TGTGCCAGCAGCGACTCGACTAGCGGGAGCCTCCGGCAGTACTTC.

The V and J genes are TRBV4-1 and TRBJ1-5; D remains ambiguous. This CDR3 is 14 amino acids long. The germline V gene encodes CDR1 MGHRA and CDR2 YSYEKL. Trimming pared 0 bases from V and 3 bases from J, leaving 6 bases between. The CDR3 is CASSQDPVNQPQHF. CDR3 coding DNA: TGCGCCAGCAGCCAAGATCCTGTCAATCAGCCCCAGCATTTT.

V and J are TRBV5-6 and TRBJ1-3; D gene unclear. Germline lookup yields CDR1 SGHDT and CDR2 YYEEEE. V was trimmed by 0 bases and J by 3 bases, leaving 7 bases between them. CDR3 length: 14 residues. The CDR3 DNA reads TGTGCCAGCAGCTTGGCCGGAGGTGGAAACACCATATATTTT. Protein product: CASSLAGGGNTIYF.

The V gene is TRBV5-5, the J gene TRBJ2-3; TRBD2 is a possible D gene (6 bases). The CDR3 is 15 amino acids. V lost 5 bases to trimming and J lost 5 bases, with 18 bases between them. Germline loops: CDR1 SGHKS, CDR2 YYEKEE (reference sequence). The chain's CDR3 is CASSYSTRSRDTQYF. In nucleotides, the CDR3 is TGTGCCAGCAGTTACTCGACTAGGTCACGAGATACGCAGTATTTT.

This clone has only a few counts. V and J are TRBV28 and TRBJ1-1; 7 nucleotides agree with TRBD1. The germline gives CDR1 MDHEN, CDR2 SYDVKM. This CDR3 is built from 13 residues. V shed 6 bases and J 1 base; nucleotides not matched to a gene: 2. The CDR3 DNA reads TGTGCCAGCAGACAGGGGTGGAACACTGAAGCTTTCTTT. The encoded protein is CASRQGWNTEAFF.

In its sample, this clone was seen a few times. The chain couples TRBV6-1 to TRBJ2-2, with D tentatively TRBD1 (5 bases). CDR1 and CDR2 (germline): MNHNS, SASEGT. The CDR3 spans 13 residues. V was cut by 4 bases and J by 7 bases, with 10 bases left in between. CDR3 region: CASSGTRNGELFF. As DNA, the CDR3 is TGTGCCAGCAGTGGGACACGCAACGGGGAGCTGTTTTTT.

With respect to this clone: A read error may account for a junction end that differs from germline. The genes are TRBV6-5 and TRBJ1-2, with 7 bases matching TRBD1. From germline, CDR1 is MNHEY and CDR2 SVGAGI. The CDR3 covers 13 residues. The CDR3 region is CAISEGGGNGYTF. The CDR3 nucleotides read TGTGCCATCAGTGAAGGAGGGGGCAATGGCTACACCTTC.

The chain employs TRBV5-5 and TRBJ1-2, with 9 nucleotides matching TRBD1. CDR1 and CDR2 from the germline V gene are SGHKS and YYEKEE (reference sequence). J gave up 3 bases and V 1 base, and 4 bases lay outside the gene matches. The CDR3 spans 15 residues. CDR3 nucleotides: TGTGCCAGCAGCTTGCCAGGGACAGGGTACTATGGCTACACCTTC. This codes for CASSLPGTGYYGYTF. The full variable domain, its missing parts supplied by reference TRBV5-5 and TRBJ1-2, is DAGVTQSPTHLIKTRGQQVTLRCSPISGHKSVSWYQQVLGQGPQFIFQYYEKEERGRGNFPDRFSARQFPNYSSELNVNALLLGDSALYLCASSLPGTGYYGYTFGSGTRLTVV.

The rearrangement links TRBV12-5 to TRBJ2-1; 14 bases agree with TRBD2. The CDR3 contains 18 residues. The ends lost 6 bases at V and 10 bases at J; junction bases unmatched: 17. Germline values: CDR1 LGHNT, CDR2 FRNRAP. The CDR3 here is CASGRDRSGLAGVGEQFF. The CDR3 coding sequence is TGTGCTAGTGGGCGGGACAGGTCGGGACTAGCGGGAGTGGGAGAGCAGTTCTTC.

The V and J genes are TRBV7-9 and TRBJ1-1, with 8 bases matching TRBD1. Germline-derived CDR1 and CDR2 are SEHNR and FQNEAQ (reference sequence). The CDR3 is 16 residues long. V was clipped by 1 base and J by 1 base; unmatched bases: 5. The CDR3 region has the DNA TGTGCCAGCAGCTTAGGGACAGGGACGTCGAACACTGAAGCTTTCTTT. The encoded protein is CASSLGTGTSNTEAFF.

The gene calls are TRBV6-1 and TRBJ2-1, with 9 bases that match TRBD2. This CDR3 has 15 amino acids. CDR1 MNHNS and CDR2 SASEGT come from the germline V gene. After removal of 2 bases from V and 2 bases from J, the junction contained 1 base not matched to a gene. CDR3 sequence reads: CASSELAGAYNEQFF. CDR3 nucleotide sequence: TGTGCCAGCAGTGAATTAGCGGGGGCCTACAATGAGCAGTTCTTC.

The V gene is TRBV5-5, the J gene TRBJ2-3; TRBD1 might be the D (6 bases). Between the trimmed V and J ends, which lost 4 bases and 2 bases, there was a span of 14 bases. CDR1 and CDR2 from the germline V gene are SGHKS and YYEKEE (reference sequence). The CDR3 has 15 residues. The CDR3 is CASSQSGDITDTQYF. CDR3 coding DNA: TGTGCCAGCAGCCAATCCGGGGACATCACAGATACGCAGTATTTT.

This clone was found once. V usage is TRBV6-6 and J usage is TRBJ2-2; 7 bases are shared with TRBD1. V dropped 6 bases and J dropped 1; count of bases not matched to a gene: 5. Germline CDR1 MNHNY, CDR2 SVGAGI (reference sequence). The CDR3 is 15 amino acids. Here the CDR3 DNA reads TGTGCCAGCAGGCCTCCAGGGGGGAACACCGGGGAGCTGTTTTTT. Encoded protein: CASRPPGGNTGELFF.

In DNA form, the CDR3 reads TGTGCCAGCAGCACGGACTCGTACCAAGAGACCCAGTACTTC. Protein product: CASSTDSYQETQYF. The V gene is TRBV2, the J gene TRBJ2-5; D might be TRBD2 (5 bases). V shed 6 bases and J shed 0 bases, with 11 bases lying between them. This CDR3 contains 14 residues. The germline CDR1 and CDR2 sequences are SNHLY and FYNNEI.

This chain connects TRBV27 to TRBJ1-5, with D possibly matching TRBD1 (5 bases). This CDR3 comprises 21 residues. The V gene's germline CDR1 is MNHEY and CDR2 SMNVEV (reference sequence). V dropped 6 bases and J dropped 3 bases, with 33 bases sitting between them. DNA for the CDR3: TGTGCCAGCAGCCTAGCGGGGGTGAGTATTCCGGGAGCTAGGGCCAATCAGCCCCAGCATTTT. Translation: CASSLAGVSIPGARANQPQHF.

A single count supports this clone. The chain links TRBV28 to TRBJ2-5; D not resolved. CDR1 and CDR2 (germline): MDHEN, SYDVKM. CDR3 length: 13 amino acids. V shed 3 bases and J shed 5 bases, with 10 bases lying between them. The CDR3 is CASSFGALETQYF. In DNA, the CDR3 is TGTGCCAGCAGTTTTGGAGCGTTGGAGACCCAGTACTTC.

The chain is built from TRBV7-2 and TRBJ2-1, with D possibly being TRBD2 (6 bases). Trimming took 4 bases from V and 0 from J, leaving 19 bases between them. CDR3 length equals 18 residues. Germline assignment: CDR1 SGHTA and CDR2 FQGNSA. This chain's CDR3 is CASSSVPASASSYNEQFF. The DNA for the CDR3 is TGTGCCAGCAGCTCCGTCCCCGCTAGCGCTAGCTCCTACAATGAGCAGTTCTTC.

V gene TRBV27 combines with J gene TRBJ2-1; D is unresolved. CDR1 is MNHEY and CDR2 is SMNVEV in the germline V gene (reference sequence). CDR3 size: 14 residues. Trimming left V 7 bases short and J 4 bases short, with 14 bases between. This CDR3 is CASKEIASYNEQFF. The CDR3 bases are TGTGCCAGCAAGGAAATAGCTTCATACAATGAGCAGTTCTTC.

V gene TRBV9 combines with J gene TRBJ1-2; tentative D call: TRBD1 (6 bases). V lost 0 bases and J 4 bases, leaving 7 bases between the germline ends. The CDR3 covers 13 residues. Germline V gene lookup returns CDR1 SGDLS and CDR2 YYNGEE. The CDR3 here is CASSVGDIYGYTF. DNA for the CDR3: TGTGCCAGCAGCGTAGGGGACATCTATGGCTACACCTTC.

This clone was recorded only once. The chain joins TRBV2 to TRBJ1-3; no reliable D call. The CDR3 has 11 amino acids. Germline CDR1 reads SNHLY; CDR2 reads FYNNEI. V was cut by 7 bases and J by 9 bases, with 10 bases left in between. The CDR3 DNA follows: TGTGCCAGCACGACGGGAGGCACCATATATTTT. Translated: CASTTGGTIYF.

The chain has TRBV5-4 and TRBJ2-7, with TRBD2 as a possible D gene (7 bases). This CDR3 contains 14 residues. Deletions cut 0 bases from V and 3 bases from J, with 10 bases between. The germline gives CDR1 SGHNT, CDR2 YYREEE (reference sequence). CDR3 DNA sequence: TGTGCCAGCAGCTTGGAGGGGGGGCGCTACGAGCAGTACTTC. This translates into CASSLEGGRYEQYF.

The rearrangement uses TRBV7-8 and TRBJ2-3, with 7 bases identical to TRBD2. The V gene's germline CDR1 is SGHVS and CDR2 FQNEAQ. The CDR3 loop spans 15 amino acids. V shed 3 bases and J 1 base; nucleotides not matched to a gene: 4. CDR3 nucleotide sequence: TGTGCCAGCAGCTTCAGCGGGGATGGCACAGATACGCAGTATTTT. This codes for CASSFSGDGTDTQYF.